A single sample is the source of the 10 T cell receptor beta chains below, sequenced in a study of Graves' ophthalmopathy and Graves' hyperthyroidism. CDR3 regions of TCR beta were amplified from RNA transcripts. Investigators did first-round RT-PCR with HTBI primers, then second-round multiplex PCR. TCRdb independently ran MiXCR on the multiplex PCR reads; one entry per CDR3 protein. The sample yields 450,000 to 600,000 distinct CDR3 sequences, about two fifths seen once. The sequenced sample consisted of peripheral blood or thyroid tissue (not recorded which). Receptors were obtained from an adult man with Graves' hyperthyroidism.

The rearrangement links TRBV10-2 to TRBJ2-3; D uncertain. This CDR3 spans 16 amino acids. CDR1 and CDR2 (germline): WSHSY, SAAADI. The V and J ends lost 1 base and 0 bases respectively, with 11 bases between them. CDR3 in amino acids: CASSEWGSTSTDTQYF. In DNA form, the CDR3 reads TGCGCCAGCAGTGAGTGGGGATCAACAAGCACAGATACGCAGTATTTT.

The CDR3 is CASSQAVREKLFF. The CDR3 DNA reads as TGTGCCAGCAGCCAAGCGGTTAGGGAAAAACTGTTTTTT. The chain recombines TRBV3-1 with TRBJ1-4; unclear D gene. The CDR3 is made up of 13 amino acids. Germline V gives CDR1 LGHDT, CDR2 YNNKEL (reference sequence). V was clipped by 1 base and J by 8 bases, with 8 bases between them.

The chain joins TRBV20-1 to TRBJ2-7, with 12 bases that match TRBD2. The CDR3 runs to 14 residues. V trimming: 4 bases; J trimming: 6 bases; junction bases outside the gene matches: 7. Germline V gene data show CDR1 as DFQATT and CDR2 as SNEGSKA (reference sequence). The CDR3 coding sequence is TGCAGTGCTAAGAGACTAGCGGGAGTCCCCGAGCAGTACTTC. The encoded protein is CSAKRLAGVPEQYF.

This clonotype was seen ten or more times. This chain joins TRBV7-9 and TRBJ2-7, with TRBD2 matching over 8 bases. CDR3 size: 15 residues. V lost 5 bases to trimming and J lost 4 bases; unmatched junction nucleotides: 10. The germline gives CDR1 SEHNR, CDR2 FQNEAQ (reference sequence). The CDR3 is CASSSREGKMYEQYF. In DNA, the CDR3 is TGTGCCAGCAGCAGCCGGGAGGGCAAAATGTACGAGCAGTACTTC.

This clonotype has a count of ten or more. The J gene is TRBJ1-5, the V gene TRBV12-3 or TRBV12-4; tentative D call: TRBD1 (6 bases). This CDR3 has 15 residues. The V end lost 6 bases, the J end lost 2 bases, and 14 bases lay between the germline ends. CDR3 nucleotide sequence: TGTGCCAGCAGCGCCGCAGGGGATGGCAATCAGCCCCAGCATTTT. Translation: CASSAAGDGNQPQHF.

The chain carries TRBV2 and TRBJ1-5; a weak D match, TRBD1 (5 bases). Trimming stripped 4 bases from V and 9 bases from J, with 7 bases between. The CDR3 runs to 11 residues. Germline V gene lookup returns CDR1 SNHLY and CDR2 FYNNEI. The chain's CDR3 is CASSGGRPQHF. Written as DNA, the CDR3 is TGTGCCAGCAGTGGGGGGAGGCCCCAGCATTTT. Filled out from reference TRBV2 and TRBJ1-5, the complete variable domain reads EPEVTQTPSHQVTQMGQEVILRCVPISNHLYFYWYRQILGQKVEFLVSFYNNEISEKSEIFDDQFSVERPDGSNFTLKIRSTKLEDSAMYFCASSGGRPQHFGDGTRLSIL.

The chain joins TRBV24-1 to TRBJ1-2, with unresolved D. The CDR3 has 13 residues. Germline V lookup: CDR1 KGHDR, CDR2 SFDVKD. The V gene lost 3 bases and the J gene lost 5 bases, with 9 bases spanning the gap. CDR3: CATSDPGRYGYTF. In DNA form, the CDR3 reads TGTGCCACCAGTGATCCCGGCAGATATGGCTACACCTTC.

The rearrangement uses TRBV19 and TRBJ1-1, with 9 bases aligning to TRBD1. This CDR3 is 14 amino acids long. The germline gives CDR1 LNHDA, CDR2 SQIVND (reference sequence). V dropped 3 bases and J dropped 5; count of bases not matched to a gene: 4. CDR3 region: CASSIDRGGTEAFF. Written as DNA, the CDR3 is TGTGCCAGTAGTATCGACAGGGGGGGGACTGAAGCTTTCTTT.

The chain is built from TRBV12-3 or TRBV12-4 and TRBJ2-3; no definite D call. CDR3 length: 12 residues. Trimming pared 7 bases from V and 8 bases from J, leaving 13 bases between. The CDR3 spells CASTQPPATQYF. The CDR3, as DNA: TGTGCCAGCACCCAGCCGCCGGCTACGCAGTATTTT.

The V gene is TRBV20-1, the J gene TRBJ2-3, with TRBD2 as a possible D gene (5 bases). The CDR3 loop spans 19 amino acids. The germline gives CDR1 DFQATT, CDR2 SNEGSKA (reference sequence). Trimming removed 0 bases at V and 1 base at J, with 23 bases between. The CDR3 DNA follows: TGCAGTGCTAGAGATGGGTCCACCCGAAGCCCCGGGGGCACAGATACGCAGTATTTT. Amino acids: CSARDGSTRSPGGTDTQYF.